This is a list of T cell receptor beta chains from one sample in a study of T cell repertoires in cytomegalovirus infection. TCRdb used MiXCR to reprocess the reads, holding one entry per CDR3 protein. The table includes about 130,000 distinct CDR3 sequences, 30% to 40% detected once. For these receptors, no antigen is known. The sample was CD8+ T cells from cultured PBMCs, taken from culture after CMV antigen stimulation. These receptors originate from a human donor in good health (CMV status not recorded). Some clones in this sample may be carry-over from other donors' samples. Both conserved end residues are part of each CDR3. The D gene is left open where the match is weak. The size of a clone is reported for some rows only, either as once, few or many, or as a class for expanded clones.

d_call j_call clone_size v_call cdr3_aa cdr3_nt
NA TRBJ2-7 few TRBV29-1 CSVTGRESRVEQYF TGCAGCGTTACAGGCCGGGAGTCGAGGGTCGAGCAGTACTTC
TRBD2 TRBJ2-1 NA TRBV7-6 CASSSTLAGGLAEQFF TGTGCCAGCAGCTCAACACTAGCGGGGGGTCTAGCTGAGCAGTTCTTC
TRBD1 TRBJ2-7 many TRBV12-3/TRBV12-4 CASSSPSGTGYEQYF TGTGCCAGCAGTTCACCCTCCGGGACAGGATACGAGCAGTACTTC
TRBD1 TRBJ2-2 NA TRBV27 CASRGQGGRTGELFF TGTGCCAGCAGGGGACAGGGGGGTAGGACCGGGGAGCTGTTTTTT
NA TRBJ2-3 few TRBV12-3/TRBV12-4 CASSAPGGPDTQYF TGTGCCAGCAGTGCCCCTGGGGGCCCAGATACGCAGTATTTT
NA TRBJ1-6 few TRBV20-1 CSGRGATYNSPLHF TGCAGTGGTAGGGGCGCAACCTATAATTCACCCCTCCACTTT
NA TRBJ2-7 NA TRBV27 CASRSSRGRLTYEQYF TGTGCCAGCCGTTCATCCCGGGGGCGCCTCACCTACGAGCAGTACTTC
NA TRBJ2-1 NA TRBV2 CASSVIAGQTYNEQFF TGTGCCAGCAGTGTGATTGCGGGGCAGACCTACAATGAGCAGTTCTTC
NA TRBJ1-5 NA TRBV4-1 CASSQIRDSNQPQHF TGCGCCAGCAGCCAAATCAGGGATAGCAATCAGCCCCAGCATTTT
TRBD1 TRBJ1-1 few TRBV29-1 CSAGQGSGTEAFF TGCAGCGCTGGACAGGGGTCCGGCACTGAAGCTTTCTTT
NA TRBJ1-1 NA TRBV6-1 CASSEWTEANTEAFF TGTGCCAGCAGTGAATGGACAGAAGCGAACACTGAAGCTTTCTTT
NA TRBJ2-2 NA TRBV19 CASSIDRWQGGTGELFF TGTGCCAGTAGTATAGATCGATGGCAGGGGGGCACCGGGGAGCTGTTTTTT
TRBD1 TRBJ1-2 few TRBV12-3/TRBV12-4 CASTSPWTGEDYGYTF TGTGCCAGCACCTCGCCGTGGACAGGGGAGGATTATGGCTACACCTTC
NA TRBJ2-3 NA TRBV28 CASSSPKTDTQYF TGTGCCAGCAGTTCCCCCAAAACAGATACGCAGTATTTT
NA TRBJ2-7 NA TRBV7-2 CASSLGPTAYEQYF TGTGCCAGCAGCTTAGGACCGACAGCATACGAGCAGTACTTC
TRBD1 TRBJ2-1 once TRBV23-1 CASSPTGVSYNEQFF TGCGCCAGCAGCCCTACAGGGGTCTCCTACAATGAGCAGTTCTTC
NA TRBJ2-1 few TRBV7-9 CASSFQGTPPYNEQFF TGTGCCAGCAGCTTTCAGGGAACCCCGCCCTACAATGAGCAGTTCTTC
TRBD1 TRBJ2-3 few TRBV28 CASSSTGIVFRSTDTQYF TGTGCCAGCAGTTCGACAGGGATCGTCTTTAGGAGCACAGATACGCAGTATTTT
TRBD1 TRBJ1-6 few TRBV7-6 CASSLEGRGDSPLHF TGTGCCAGCAGCTTAGAGGGCAGGGGGGATTCACCCCTCCACTTT
NA TRBJ2-1 many TRBV7-2 CASSPEGVSYNEQFF TGTGCCAGCAGCCCGGAAGGGGTTTCCTACAATGAGCAGTTCTTC
NA TRBJ1-1 NA TRBV27 CASSGHLGAFF TGTGCCAGCAGTGGACACCTGGGAGCTTTCTTT
NA TRBJ1-1 few TRBV7-9 CASSLFGTEAFF TGTGCCAGCAGCTTGTTTGGCACTGAAGCTTTCTTT
NA TRBJ1-5 many TRBV6-6 CASGLGGENQPQHF TGTGCCAGCGGCTTGGGGGGCGAGAATCAGCCCCAGCATTTT
TRBD1 TRBJ2-7 many TRBV11-2 CASSYGTEAYEQYF TGTGCCAGCAGCTACGGGACAGAAGCCTACGAGCAGTACTTC
TRBD1 TRBJ1-2 few TRBV4-1 CASSQTGVGNYGYTF TGCGCCAGCAGCCAAACAGGGGTCGGTAACTATGGCTACACCTTC
TRBD1 TRBJ1-1 many TRBV7-8 CASSFGTGGAGVNTEAFF TGTGCCAGCAGCTTCGGGACAGGGGGCGCGGGGGTGAACACTGAAGCTTTCTTT
NA TRBJ1-1 once TRBV6-8 CASSYSPGLNTEAFF TGTGCCAGCAGTTACTCGCCAGGACTGAACACTGAAGCTTTCTTT
NA TRBJ1-1 few TRBV18 CASSPPGIFMDSEAFF TGTGCCAGCTCACCACCGGGTATCTTTATGGATTCTGAAGCTTTCTTT
NA TRBJ2-4 NA TRBV6-5 CASTGGAAKNIQYF TGTGCCAGCACCGGAGGGGCTGCCAAAAACATTCAGTACTTC
TRBD1 TRBJ1-1 few TRBV30 CAWDPGTGGTEAFF TGTGCCTGGGACCCCGGGACAGGGGGAACTGAAGCTTTCTTT
TRBD2 TRBJ2-5 few TRBV20-1 CSAVSLAELQETQYF TGCAGTGCTGTATCACTAGCGGAGCTACAAGAGACCCAGTACTTC
NA TRBJ2-7 NA TRBV5-1 CASSLLLGGEQYF TGCGCCAGCAGCTTGTTGTTGGGAGGCGAGCAGTACTTC
TRBD1 TRBJ2-2 NA TRBV2 CASSGDRDRGAGELFF TGTGCCAGCAGTGGCGACCGGGACAGGGGGGCCGGGGAGCTGTTTTTT
TRBD1 TRBJ2-7 many TRBV7-6 CASSFRQGGYEQYF TGTGCCAGCAGCTTTAGACAGGGTGGCTACGAGCAGTACTTC
NA TRBJ1-5 many TRBV12-3/TRBV12-4 CASSLTGGRNQPQHF TGTGCCAGCAGTTTAACGGGGGGACGCAATCAGCCCCAGCATTTT
NA TRBJ2-5 NA TRBV6-5 CASSWTIQETQYF TGTGCCAGCAGTTGGACTATCCAAGAGACCCAGTACTTC
NA TRBJ2-7 few TRBV12-3/TRBV12-4 CASSSPPHEQYF TGTGCCAGCAGTTCCCCACCGCACGAGCAGTACTTC
TRBD1 TRBJ1-4 NA TRBV28 CASASQGRLEKLFF TGTGCCAGCGCCTCACAGGGGCGATTAGAAAAACTGTTTTTT
NA TRBJ1-1 few TRBV19 CASNVGREAFF TGTGCCAGTAATGTTGGCAGGGAAGCTTTCTTT
NA TRBJ2-7 NA TRBV11-2 CASSLLPGSEQYF TGTGCCAGCAGCTTACTTCCAGGTAGCGAGCAGTACTTC
NA TRBJ2-7 NA TRBV28 CASSWTEGYEQYF TGTGCCAGCAGTTGGACGGAAGGGTACGAGCAGTACTTC
NA TRBJ2-1 few TRBV20-1 CSAHTGRYNEQFF TGCAGTGCCCACACGGGGAGATACAATGAGCAGTTCTTC
NA TRBJ2-7 medium-sized TRBV12-3/TRBV12-4 CASSFGTRSSYEQYF TGTGCCAGCAGTTTCGGGACAAGGAGCTCCTACGAGCAGTACTTC
NA TRBJ1-2 many TRBV6-1 CASRKGYGYTF TGTGCCAGCAGGAAGGGATACGGCTACACCTTC
NA TRBJ2-4 NA TRBV19 CASSIPYGNIQYF TGTGCCAGTAGTATCCCTTATGGAAACATTCAGTACTTC
TRBD1 TRBJ1-4 NA TRBV5-6 CASSTGVANEKLFF TGTGCCAGCAGCACAGGGGTTGCTAATGAAAAACTGTTTTTT
NA TRBJ2-5 NA TRBV11-2 CASSLGTLYIQETQYF TGTGCCAGCAGCCTCGGCACATTATACATCCAAGAGACCCAGTACTTC
NA TRBJ2-1 many TRBV28 CASTPGYNEQFF TGTGCCAGCACCCCGGGTTACAATGAGCAGTTCTTC
TRBD2 TRBJ2-3 NA TRBV5-1 CASSLVAGSTDTQYF TGCGCCAGCAGCCTAGTAGCGGGGAGCACAGATACGCAGTATTTT
NA TRBJ2-3 NA TRBV2 CARGSGGTDTQYF TGTGCCAGAGGTTCGGGGGGCACAGATACGCAGTATTTT
NA TRBJ1-5 few TRBV28 CASRGGGYSNQPQHF TGTGCCAGCAGAGGTGGGGGGTATAGCAATCAGCCCCAGCATTTT
TRBD2 TRBJ2-7 NA TRBV12-3/TRBV12-4 CASSPGGIVSGGTLSEQYF TGTGCCAGCAGTCCTGGAGGGATAGTCAGCGGGGGTACCCTCTCCGAGCAGTACTTC
NA TRBJ2-1 NA TRBV9 CASSLGGTPYNEQFF TGTGCCAGCAGCTTAGGGGGAACCCCCTACAATGAGCAGTTCTTC
TRBD1 TRBJ1-3 NA TRBV7-2 CASSLAGTGTGNTIYF TGTGCCAGCAGCTTAGCGGGGACAGGGACTGGAAACACCATATATTTT
NA TRBJ1-2 NA TRBV6-1 CASSEGNGYTF TGTGCCAGCAGTGAAGGGAACGGCTACACCTTC